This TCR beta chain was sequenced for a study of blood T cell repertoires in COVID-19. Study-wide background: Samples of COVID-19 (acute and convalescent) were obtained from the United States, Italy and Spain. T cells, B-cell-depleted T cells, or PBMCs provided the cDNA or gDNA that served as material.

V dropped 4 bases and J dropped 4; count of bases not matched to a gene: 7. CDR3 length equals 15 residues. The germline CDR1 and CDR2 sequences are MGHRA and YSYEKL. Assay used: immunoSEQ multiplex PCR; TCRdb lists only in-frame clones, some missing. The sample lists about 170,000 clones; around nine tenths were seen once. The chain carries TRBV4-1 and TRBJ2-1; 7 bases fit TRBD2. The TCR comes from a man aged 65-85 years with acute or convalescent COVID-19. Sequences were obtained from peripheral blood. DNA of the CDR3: TGCGCCAGCAGCCCCCTTGGAGCGGGGTACAATGAGCAGTTCTTC. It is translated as CASSPLGAGYNEQFF.